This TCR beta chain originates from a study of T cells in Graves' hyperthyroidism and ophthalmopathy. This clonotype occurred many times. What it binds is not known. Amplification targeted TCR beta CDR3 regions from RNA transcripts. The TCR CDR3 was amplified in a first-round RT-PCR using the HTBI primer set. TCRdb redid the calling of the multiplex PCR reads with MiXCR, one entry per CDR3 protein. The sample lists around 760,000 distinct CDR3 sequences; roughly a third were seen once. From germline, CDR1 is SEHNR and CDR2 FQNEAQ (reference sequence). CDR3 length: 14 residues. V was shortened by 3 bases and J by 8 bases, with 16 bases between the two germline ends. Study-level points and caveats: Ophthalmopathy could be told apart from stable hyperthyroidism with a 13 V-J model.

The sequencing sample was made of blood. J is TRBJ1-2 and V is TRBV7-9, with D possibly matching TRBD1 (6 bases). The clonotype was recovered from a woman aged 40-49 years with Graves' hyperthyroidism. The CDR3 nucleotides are TGTGCCAGCAGCTTTAAAAACAGGGTGGAAGGCTACACCTTC. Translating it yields CASSFKNRVEGYTF.